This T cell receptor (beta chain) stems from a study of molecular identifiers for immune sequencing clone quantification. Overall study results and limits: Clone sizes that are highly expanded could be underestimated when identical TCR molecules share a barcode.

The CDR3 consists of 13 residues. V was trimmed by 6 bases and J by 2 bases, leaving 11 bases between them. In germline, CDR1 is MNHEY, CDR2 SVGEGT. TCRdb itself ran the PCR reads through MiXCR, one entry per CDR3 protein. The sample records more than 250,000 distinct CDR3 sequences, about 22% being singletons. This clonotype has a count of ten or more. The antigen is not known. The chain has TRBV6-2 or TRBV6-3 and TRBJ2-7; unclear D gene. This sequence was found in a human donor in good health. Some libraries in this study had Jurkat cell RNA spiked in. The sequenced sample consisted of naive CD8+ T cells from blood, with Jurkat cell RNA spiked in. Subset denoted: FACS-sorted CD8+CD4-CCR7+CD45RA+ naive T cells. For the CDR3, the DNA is TGTGCCAGCAGCCCCGCGCTGACCTACGAGCAGTACTTC. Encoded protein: CASSPALTYEQYF.